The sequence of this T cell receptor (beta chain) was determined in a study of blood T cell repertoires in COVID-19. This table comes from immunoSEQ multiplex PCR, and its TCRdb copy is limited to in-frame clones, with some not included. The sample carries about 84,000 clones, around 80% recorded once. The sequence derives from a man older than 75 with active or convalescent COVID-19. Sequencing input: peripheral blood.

The CDR3 protein is CASSFSPLSLGTGAYNSPLHF. CDR3 DNA: TGCGCCAGCAGCTTCTCACCTCTATCACTCGGGACAGGCGCGTATAATTCACCCCTCCACTTT. The chain combines TRBV5-1 with TRBJ1-6, with 8 bases that match TRBD1. The CDR3 sequence is 21 residues long. Germline V gene lookup returns CDR1 SGHRS and CDR2 YFSETQ. V shed 2 bases, J shed 4 bases, and the junction held 20 bases outside the gene matches.